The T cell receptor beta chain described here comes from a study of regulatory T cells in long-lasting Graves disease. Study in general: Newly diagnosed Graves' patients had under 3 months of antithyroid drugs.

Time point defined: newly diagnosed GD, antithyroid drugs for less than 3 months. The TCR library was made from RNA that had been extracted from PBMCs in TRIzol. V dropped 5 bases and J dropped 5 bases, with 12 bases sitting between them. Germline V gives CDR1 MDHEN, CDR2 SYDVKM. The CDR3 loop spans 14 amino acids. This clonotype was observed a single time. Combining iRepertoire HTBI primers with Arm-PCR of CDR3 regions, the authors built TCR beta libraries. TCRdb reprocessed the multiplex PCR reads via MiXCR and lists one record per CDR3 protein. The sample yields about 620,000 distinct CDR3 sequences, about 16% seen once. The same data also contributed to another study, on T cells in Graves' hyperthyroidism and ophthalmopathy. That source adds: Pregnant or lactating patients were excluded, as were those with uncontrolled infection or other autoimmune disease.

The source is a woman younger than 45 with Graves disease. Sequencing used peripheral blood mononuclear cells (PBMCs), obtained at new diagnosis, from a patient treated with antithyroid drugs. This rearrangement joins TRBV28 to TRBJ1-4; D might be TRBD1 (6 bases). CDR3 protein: CASSEGVNNEKLFF. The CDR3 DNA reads TGTGCCAGCAGTGAGGGGGTTAACAATGAAAAACTGTTTTTT.